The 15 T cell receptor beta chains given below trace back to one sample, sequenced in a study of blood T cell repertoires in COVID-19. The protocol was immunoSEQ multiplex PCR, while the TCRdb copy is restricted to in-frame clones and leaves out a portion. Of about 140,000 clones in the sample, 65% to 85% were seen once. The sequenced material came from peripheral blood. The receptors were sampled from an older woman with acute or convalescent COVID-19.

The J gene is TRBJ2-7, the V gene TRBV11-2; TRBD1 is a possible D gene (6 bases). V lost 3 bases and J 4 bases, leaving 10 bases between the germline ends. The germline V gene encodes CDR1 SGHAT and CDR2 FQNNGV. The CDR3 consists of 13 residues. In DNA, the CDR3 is TGTGCCAGCAGCTTTTACAGGGAATACGAGCAGTACTTC. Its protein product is CASSFYREYEQYF.

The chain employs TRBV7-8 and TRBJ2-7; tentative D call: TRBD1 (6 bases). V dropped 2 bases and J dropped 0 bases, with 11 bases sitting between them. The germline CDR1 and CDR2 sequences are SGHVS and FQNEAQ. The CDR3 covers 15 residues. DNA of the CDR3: TGTGCCAGCAGCTTACTACAGGGCTTCTCCTACGAGCAGTACTTC. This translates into CASSLLQGFSYEQYF.

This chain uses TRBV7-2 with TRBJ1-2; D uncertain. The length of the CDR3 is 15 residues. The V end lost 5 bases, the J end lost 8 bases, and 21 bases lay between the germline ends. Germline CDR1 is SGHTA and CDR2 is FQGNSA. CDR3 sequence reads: CASSPRVGWTGGYTF. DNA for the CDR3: TGTGCCAGCAGCCCGCGCGTTGGGTGGACTGGGGGCTACACCTTC.

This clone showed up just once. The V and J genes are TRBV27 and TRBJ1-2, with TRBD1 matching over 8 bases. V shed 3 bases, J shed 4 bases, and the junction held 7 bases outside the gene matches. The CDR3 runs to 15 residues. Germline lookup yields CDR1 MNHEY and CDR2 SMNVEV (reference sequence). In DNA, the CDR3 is TGTGCCAGCAGTTTCGGGAACAGGGGGAGCTATGGCTACACCTTC. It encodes CASSFGNRGSYGYTF.

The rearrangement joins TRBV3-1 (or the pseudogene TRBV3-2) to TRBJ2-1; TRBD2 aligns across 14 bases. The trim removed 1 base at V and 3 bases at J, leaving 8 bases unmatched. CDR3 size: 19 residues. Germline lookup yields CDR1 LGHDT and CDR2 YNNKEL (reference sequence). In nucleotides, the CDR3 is TGTGCCAGCAGCCAAGCCCCTGAGACTAGCGGGAGGGTCTACAATGAGCAGTTCTTC. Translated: CASSQAPETSGRVYNEQFF.

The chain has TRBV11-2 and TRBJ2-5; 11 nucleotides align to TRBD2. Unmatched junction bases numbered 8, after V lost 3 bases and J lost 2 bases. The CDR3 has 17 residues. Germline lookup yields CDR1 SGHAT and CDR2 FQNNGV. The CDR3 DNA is TGTGCCAGCAGCTTCTCTCTCGGGACTAGCGGACAAGAGACCCAGTACTTC. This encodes CASSFSLGTSGQETQYF.

This CDR3 is CASGDGSNQPQHF. The CDR3 DNA reads as TGTGCCAGTGGTGACGGGAGCAATCAGCCCCAGCATTTT. The rearrangement uses TRBV19 and TRBJ1-5; no clear D. In germline, CDR1 is LNHDA, CDR2 SQIVND (reference sequence). This CDR3 spans 13 amino acids. The V end lost 8 bases, the J end lost 1 base, and 9 bases lay between the germline ends.

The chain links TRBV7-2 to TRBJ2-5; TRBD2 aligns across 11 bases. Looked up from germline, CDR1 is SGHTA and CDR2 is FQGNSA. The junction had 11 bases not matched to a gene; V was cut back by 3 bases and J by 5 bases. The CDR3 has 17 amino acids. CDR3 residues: CASSLQISGRARETQYF. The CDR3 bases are TGTGCCAGCAGCTTGCAGATTAGCGGGAGGGCTCGGGAGACCCAGTACTTC.

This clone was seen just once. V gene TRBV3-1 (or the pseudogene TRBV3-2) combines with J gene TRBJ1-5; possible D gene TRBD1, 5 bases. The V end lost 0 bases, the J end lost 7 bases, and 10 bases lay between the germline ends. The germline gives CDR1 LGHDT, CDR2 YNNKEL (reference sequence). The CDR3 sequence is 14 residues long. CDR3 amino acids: CASSQEPGRQPQHF. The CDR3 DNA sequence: TGTGCCAGCAGCCAAGAGCCAGGGAGGCAGCCCCAGCATTTT.

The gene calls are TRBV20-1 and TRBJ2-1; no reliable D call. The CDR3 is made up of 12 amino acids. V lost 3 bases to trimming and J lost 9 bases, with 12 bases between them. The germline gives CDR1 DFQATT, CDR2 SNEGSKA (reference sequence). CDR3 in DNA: TGCAGTGCTAGTTCAGCACGGAGTGAGCAGTTCTTC. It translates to CSASSARSEQFF.

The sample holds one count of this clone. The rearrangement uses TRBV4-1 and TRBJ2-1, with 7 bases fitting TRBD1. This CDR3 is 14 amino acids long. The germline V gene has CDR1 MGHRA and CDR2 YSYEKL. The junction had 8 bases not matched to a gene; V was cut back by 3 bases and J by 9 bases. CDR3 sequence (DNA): TGCGCCAGCAGCCATCCAGACAGGGCCCCTGAGCAGTTCTTC. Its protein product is CASSHPDRAPEQFF.

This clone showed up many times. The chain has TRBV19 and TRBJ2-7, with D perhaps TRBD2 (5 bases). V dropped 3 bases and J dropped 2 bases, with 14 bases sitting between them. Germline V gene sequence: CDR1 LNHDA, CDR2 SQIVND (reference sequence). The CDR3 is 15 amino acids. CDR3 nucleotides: TGTGCCAGTAGTATCTCGGGGTCTCAGCCCTACGAGCAGTACTTC. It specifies CASSISGSQPYEQYF. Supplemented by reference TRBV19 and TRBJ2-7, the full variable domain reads DGGITQSPKYLFRKEGQNVTLSCEQNLNHDAMYWYRQDPGQGLRLIYYSQIVNDFQKGDIAEGYSVSREKKESFPLTVTSAQKNPTAFYLCASSISGSQPYEQYFGPGTRLTVT.

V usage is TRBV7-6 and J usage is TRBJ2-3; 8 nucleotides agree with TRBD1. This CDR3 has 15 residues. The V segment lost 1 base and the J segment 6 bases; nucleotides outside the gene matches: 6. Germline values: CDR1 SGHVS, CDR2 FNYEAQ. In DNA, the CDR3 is TGTGCCAGCAGCTTAGAGGGGACAGGTTTGGATACGCAGTATTTT. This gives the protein CASSLEGTGLDTQYF.

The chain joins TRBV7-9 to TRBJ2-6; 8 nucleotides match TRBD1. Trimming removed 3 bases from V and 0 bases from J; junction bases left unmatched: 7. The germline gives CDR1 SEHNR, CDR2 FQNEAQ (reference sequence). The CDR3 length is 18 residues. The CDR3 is CASSFHRDRYSGANVLTF. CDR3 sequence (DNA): TGTGCCAGCAGCTTTCACCGGGACAGGTACTCTGGGGCCAACGTCCTGACTTTC.

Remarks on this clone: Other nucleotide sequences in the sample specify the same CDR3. The DNA for the CDR3 is TGTGCCAGCAGGCAGGGGAACACTGAAGCTTTCTTT. Protein sequence: CASRQGNTEAFF. This chain links TRBV12-3 or TRBV12-4 with TRBJ1-1, with D possibly TRBD1 on 5 matching bases. With 6 bases removed from V and 1 base from J, the gap between germline ends came to 6 bases. There are 12 residues in the CDR3.